The 22 T cell receptor beta chains below all came from one sample that was sequenced in a study of cytomegalovirus exposure and HLA in healthy donors. 13 Jbeta primers and 60 Vbeta primers were used for the PCR. TCRdb's copy holds only in-frame clones and misses some; the assay was immunoSEQ multiplex PCR. The data include 150,000 to 200,000 clones; the top ten clones carry approximately 6.5%. Material for sequencing was PBMCs. The origin of the receptors is a man under 40 in good health and CMV-seronegative.

J is TRBJ2-1 and V is TRBV4-3; TRBD2 agrees at 9 bases. Germline loops: CDR1 LGHNA, CDR2 YSLEER. The length of the CDR3 is 15 residues. With V trimmed by 4 bases and J by 1 base, 2 bases remained unmatched. This CDR3 reads CASSLTSGSYNEQFF. In DNA, the CDR3 is TGCGCCAGCAGCCTCACTAGCGGGTCCTACAATGAGCAGTTCTTC.

This sequence joins TRBV15 and TRBJ2-2, with a weak D call TRBD2 (6 bases). CDR1 LNHNV and CDR2 YYDKDF come from the germline V gene (reference sequence). This CDR3 contains 15 residues. Trimming pared 5 bases from V and 4 bases from J, leaving 14 bases between. For the CDR3, the DNA is TGTGCCACCAGCCCGAATCGGAGGGCCACCGGGGAGCTGTTTTTT. As protein: CATSPNRRATGELFF.

The genes are TRBV19 and TRBJ1-1; 8 positions match TRBD1. V was pared by 1 base and J by 8 bases, with 3 bases of the junction left unmatched. The CDR3 runs to 13 residues. Germline CDR1 and CDR2: LNHDA and SQIVND (reference sequence). This CDR3 reads CASSIGWTGEAFF. Written as DNA, the CDR3 is TGTGCCAGTAGTATAGGATGGACAGGGGAAGCTTTCTTT.

The chain has TRBV9 and TRBJ2-1; 12 bases are shared with TRBD2. CDR3 length: 16 amino acids. CDR1 and CDR2 (germline): SGDLS, YYNGEE. V lost 0 bases to trimming and J lost 9 bases; unmatched junction nucleotides: 7. CDR3 nucleotides: TGTGCCAGCAGCGTAGAAACTAGCGGGAGGAGGGGTGAGCAGTTCTTC. Translation: CASSVETSGRRGEQFF.

The rearrangement joins TRBV30 to TRBJ2-2; tentatively, D is TRBD2 (6 bases). CDR1 is GTSNPN, CDR2 SVGIG, per germline (reference sequence). Trimming took off 2 bases at V and 4 bases at J, with 8 bases between the two ends. This CDR3 spans 13 amino acids. The CDR3 spells CAWSRGSTGELFF. In DNA form, the CDR3 reads TGTGCCTGGAGTCGGGGGAGCACCGGGGAGCTGTTTTTT.

The J gene is TRBJ2-5, the V gene TRBV30, with D possibly being TRBD2 (6 bases). The CDR3 runs 14 residues. CDR1 and CDR2 (germline): GTSNPN, SVGIG (reference sequence). The V end lost 6 bases, the J end lost 2 bases, and 16 bases lay between the germline ends. The CDR3 DNA reads as TGTGCCTGCAACCACCGGGACTCACAAGAGACCCAGTACTTC. Protein: CACNHRDSQETQYF.

The chain recombines TRBV25-1 with TRBJ2-7, with 7 positions matching TRBD2. This CDR3 is built from 13 residues. V dropped 2 bases and J dropped 6; count of bases not matched to a gene: 4. Germline V gene sequence: CDR1 MGHDK, CDR2 SYGVNS. The CDR3 coding sequence is TGTGCCAGCAGTGAAGCGGGAGCAAGCGAGCAGTACTTC. It yields the protein CASSEAGASEQYF.

The rearrangement links TRBV9 to TRBJ1-1; no clear D gene. Trimming shortened V by 0 bases and J by 1 base, and 7 bases separated the two germline ends. This CDR3 has 14 residues. Germline CDR1 and CDR2: SGDLS and YYNGEE. CDR3 DNA sequence: TGTGCCAGCAGCGTAGGAGATCGGAACACTGAAGCTTTCTTT. It translates to CASSVGDRNTEAFF.

This chain joins TRBV7-8 and TRBJ2-5; 11 bases are a match to TRBD2. Trimming removed 5 bases from V and 4 bases from J; junction bases left unmatched: 9. Germline V lookup: CDR1 SGHVS, CDR2 FQNEAQ. This CDR3 is built from 16 residues. The chain's CDR3 is CASSPTPGLAAETQYF. The DNA for the CDR3 is TGTGCCAGCAGCCCCACACCGGGACTAGCGGCAGAGACCCAGTACTTC. The full variable domain, its missing parts supplied by reference TRBV7-8 and TRBJ2-5, is GAGVSQSPRYKVAKRGQDVALRCDPISGHVSLFWYQQALGQGPEFLTYFQNEAQLDKSGLPSDRFFAERPEGSVSTLKIQRTQQEDSAVYLCASSPTPGLAAETQYFGPGTRLLVL.

V is TRBV6-4 and J is TRBJ1-1; D is unclear. This CDR3 is built from 14 residues. The germline V gene has CDR1 MRHNA and CDR2 SNTAGT. Deletions cut 5 bases from V and 6 bases from J, with 16 bases between. The CDR3 region has the DNA TGTGCCAGCAGTAATACGGGAGGAGGCGCTGAAGCTTTCTTT. Protein product: CASSNTGGGAEAFF.

The chain recombines TRBV18 with TRBJ1-5; the D gene is possibly TRBD1 (5 bases). Trimming removed 0 bases from V and 7 bases from J, with 7 bases in between. The germline gives CDR1 KGHSH, CDR2 LQKENI. CDR3 length: 13 amino acids. CDR3: CASSPPGGQPQHF. CDR3 nucleotides: TGTGCCAGCTCACCACCGGGGGGGCAGCCCCAGCATTTT.

This chain connects TRBV28 to TRBJ1-5, with TRBD1 matching over 7 bases. The V and J ends lost 6 bases and 2 bases, in that order; junction bases with no gene match: 7. Germline CDR1 MDHEN, CDR2 SYDVKM. This CDR3 region has 15 residues. Here the CDR3 DNA reads TGTGCCAGCAGCTCGCACACAGGGGGCAATCAGCCCCAGCATTTT. This translates into CASSSHTGGNQPQHF. The whole variable domain, remainder taken from reference TRBV28 and TRBJ1-5, is DVKVTQSSRYLVKRTGEKVFLECVQDMDHENMFWYRQDPGLGLRLIYFSYDVKMKEKGDIPEGYSVSREKKERFSLILESASTNQTSMYLCASSSHTGGNQPQHFGDGTRLSIL.

The chain uses TRBV5-1 and TRBJ2-2; a possible D gene is TRBD1 (6 bases). Trimming shortened V by 0 bases and J by 1 base, and 7 bases separated the two germline ends. The germline V gene encodes CDR1 SGHRS and CDR2 YFSETQ. The CDR3 runs 15 residues. DNA for the CDR3: TGCGCCAGCAGCTTGGAGACAGGGAACACCGGGGAGCTGTTTTTT. It encodes CASSLETGNTGELFF.

DNA for the CDR3: TGTGCCAGCAGCTTCGGAGCTAGCGGGGGGGCTCGGATTAAGAGTAGGTCCTACGAGCAGTACTTC. The encoded protein is CASSFGASGGARIKSRSYEQYF. The chain joins TRBV7-4 to TRBJ2-7; 12 nucleotides align to TRBD2. After removal of 3 bases from V and 1 base from J, the junction contained 22 bases not matched to a gene. Per the germline V gene, CDR1 is SGHVT and CDR2 is SQSDAQ. CDR3 size: 22 residues.

V is TRBV19 and J is TRBJ2-4; 7 bases match TRBD1. The germline CDR1 and CDR2 sequences are LNHDA and SQIVND (reference sequence). There are 15 residues in the CDR3. V shed 3 bases, J shed 0 bases, and the junction held 2 bases outside the gene matches. The chain's CDR3 is CASSMTGLAKNIQYF. In DNA, the CDR3 is TGTGCCAGTAGTATGACAGGGCTAGCCAAAAACATTCAGTACTTC. Using reference TRBV19 and TRBJ2-4 for the parts outside the CDR3, the full variable domain is DGGITQSPKYLFRKEGQNVTLSCEQNLNHDAMYWYRQDPGQGLRLIYYSQIVNDFQKGDIAEGYSVSREKKESFPLTVTSAQKNPTAFYLCASSMTGLAKNIQYFGAGTRLSVL.

This chain connects TRBV30 to TRBJ1-4; D is unresolved. Germline V gene sequence: CDR1 GTSNPN, CDR2 SVGIG (reference sequence). The length of the CDR3 is 12 residues. V lost 5 bases and J lost 3, with 7 bases in between. Written as DNA, the CDR3 is TGTGCCTGGTCGGTTTCTAATGAAAAACTGTTTTTT. It is translated as CAWSVSNEKLFF.

V is TRBV7-9 and J is TRBJ2-4; TRBD1 agrees at 11 bases. This CDR3 is built from 16 residues. V was pared by 5 bases and J by 5 bases, with 8 bases of the junction left unmatched. Looked up from germline, CDR1 is SEHNR and CDR2 is FQNEAQ (reference sequence). The CDR3 nucleotides are TGTGCCAGCAGCGCGATGGACAGGGGGCCCCAAAACATTCAGTACTTC. It encodes CASSAMDRGPQNIQYF.

The rearrangement links TRBV7-3 to TRBJ2-7; TRBD1 matches at 9 bases. This CDR3 spans 15 amino acids. Per the germline V gene, CDR1 is SGHTA and CDR2 is FQGTGA. The trim removed 6 bases at V and 2 bases at J, leaving 8 bases unmatched. The CDR3 here is CASSPAGTGTYEQYF. DNA of the CDR3: TGTGCCAGCAGTCCGGCCGGGACAGGGACCTACGAGCAGTACTTC.

Note on this clone: It is unclear where the CDR3 begins or ends on the DNA, so no DNA is shown, and the CDR3 is as TCRdb lists it. This sequence joins TRBV12-2 and TRBJ1-1; TRBD1, the table's D call, lacks a check against the DNA. TRBV12-2 is a pseudogene locus. The CDR3 spans 16 residues, counting both ends. The CDR3 reads CASRPQLWGRGTEAFF.

J is TRBJ1-1 and V is TRBV6-6; 8 bases match TRBD1. In germline, CDR1 is MNHNY, CDR2 SVGAGI (reference sequence). The CDR3 totals 13 residues. V lost 6 bases, J lost 10 bases, and 10 bases stayed unmatched. CDR3 amino acids: CASSPPGQGRAFF. The CDR3 region has the DNA TGTGCCAGCAGCCCTCCCGGACAGGGTAGAGCTTTCTTT.

The chain has TRBV15 and TRBJ2-5; D gene uncertain. The J call may not be correct, given that the DNA end is closer to TRBJ2-7. The germline V gene encodes CDR1 LNHNV and CDR2 YYDKDF (reference sequence). CDR3 length: 12 amino acids. The CDR3 nucleotides read TGTGCCACCAGCAGGTTACCCTACGAGCAGTACTTC. The encoded protein is CATSRLPYEQYF.

This chain joins TRBV30 and TRBJ2-1, with 7 positions matching TRBD2. This CDR3 spans 14 amino acids. The V segment lost 1 base and the J segment 5 bases; nucleotides outside the gene matches: 5. CDR1 is GTSNPN and CDR2 is SVGIG in the germline V gene (reference sequence). The CDR3 loop reads CAWSGGLRHNEQFF. CDR3 sequence (DNA): TGTGCCTGGAGTGGGGGACTACGACACAATGAGCAGTTCTTC.